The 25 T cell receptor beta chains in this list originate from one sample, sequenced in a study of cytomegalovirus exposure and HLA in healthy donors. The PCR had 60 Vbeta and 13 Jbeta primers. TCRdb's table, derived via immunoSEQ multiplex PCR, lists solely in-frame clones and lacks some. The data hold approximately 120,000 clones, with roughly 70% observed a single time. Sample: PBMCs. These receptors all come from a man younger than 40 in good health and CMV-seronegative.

The CDR3 sequence is CASSSRQQETQYF. The CDR3 DNA is TGTGCCAGCAGCTCTCGACAGCAAGAGACCCAGTACTTC. The chain recombines TRBV7-3 with TRBJ2-5; D might be TRBD1 (5 bases). Looked up from germline, CDR1 is SGHTA and CDR2 is FQGTGA. The V end was cut by 4 bases, the J end by 2 bases, with 8 bases between. This CDR3 is 13 amino acids long.

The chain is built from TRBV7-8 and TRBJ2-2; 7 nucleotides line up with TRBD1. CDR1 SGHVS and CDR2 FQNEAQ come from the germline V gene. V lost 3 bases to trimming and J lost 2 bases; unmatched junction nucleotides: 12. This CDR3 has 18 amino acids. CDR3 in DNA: TGTGCCAGCAGCTTGGAGAGGACCGGGACAGCAAACACCGGGGAGCTGTTTTTT. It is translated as CASSLERTGTANTGELFF.

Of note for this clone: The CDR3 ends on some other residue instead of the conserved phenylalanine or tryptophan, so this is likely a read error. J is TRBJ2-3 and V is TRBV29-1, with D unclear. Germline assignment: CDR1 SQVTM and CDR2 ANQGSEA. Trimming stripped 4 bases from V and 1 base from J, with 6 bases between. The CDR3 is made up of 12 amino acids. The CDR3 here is CSVAEGTDTQYV. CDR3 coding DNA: TGCAGCGTTGCGGAAGGCACAGATACGCAGTATGTT.

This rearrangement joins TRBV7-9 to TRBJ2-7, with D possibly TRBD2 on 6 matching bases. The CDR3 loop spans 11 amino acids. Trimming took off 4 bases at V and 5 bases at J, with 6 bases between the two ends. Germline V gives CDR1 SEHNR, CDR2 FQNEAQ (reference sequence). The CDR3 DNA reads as TGTGCCAGCAGCTGGGAGGACGAGCAGTACTTC. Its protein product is CASSWEDEQYF.

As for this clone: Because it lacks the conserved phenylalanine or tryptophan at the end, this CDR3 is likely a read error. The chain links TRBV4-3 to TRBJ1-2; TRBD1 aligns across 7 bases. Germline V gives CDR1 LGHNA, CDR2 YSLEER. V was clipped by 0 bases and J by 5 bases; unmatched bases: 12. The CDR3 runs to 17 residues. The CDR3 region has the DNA TGCGCCAGCAGCCAAGATGAATCCCCGGGACAGAGATATGGCTACACCGTC. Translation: CASSQDESPGQRYGYTV.

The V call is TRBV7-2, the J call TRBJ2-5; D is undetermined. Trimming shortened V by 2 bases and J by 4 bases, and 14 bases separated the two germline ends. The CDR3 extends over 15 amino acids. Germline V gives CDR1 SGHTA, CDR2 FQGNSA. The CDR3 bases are TGTGCCAGCAGCTTAAGACTCCCTCGATTAGAGACCCAGTACTTC. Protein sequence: CASSLRLPRLETQYF. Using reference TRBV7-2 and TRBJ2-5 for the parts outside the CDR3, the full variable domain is GAGVSQSPSNKVTEKGKDVELRCDPISGHTALYWYRQSLGQGLEFLIYFQGNSAPDKSGLPSDRFSAERTGGSVSTLTIQRTQQEDSAVYLCASSLRLPRLETQYFGPGTRLLVL.

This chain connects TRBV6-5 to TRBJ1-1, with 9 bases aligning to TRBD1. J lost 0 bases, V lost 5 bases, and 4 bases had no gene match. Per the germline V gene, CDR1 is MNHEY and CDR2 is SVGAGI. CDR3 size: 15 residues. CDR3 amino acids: CASSPGTGMNTEAFF. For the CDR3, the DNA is TGTGCCAGCAGTCCCGGGACAGGGATGAACACTGAAGCTTTCTTT.

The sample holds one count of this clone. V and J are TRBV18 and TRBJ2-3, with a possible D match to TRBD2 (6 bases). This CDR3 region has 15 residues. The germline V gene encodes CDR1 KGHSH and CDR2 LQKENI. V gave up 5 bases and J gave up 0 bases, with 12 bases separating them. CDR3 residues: CASSRAGPSTDTQYF. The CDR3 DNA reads TGTGCCAGCTCAAGAGCGGGCCCTAGCACAGATACGCAGTATTTT.

In DNA, the CDR3 is TGTGCCAGCAGTCCGCCGGGGGAGCGCGATACGCAGTATTTT. Amino acid sequence: CASSPPGERDTQYF. The rearrangement uses TRBV27 and TRBJ2-3; D may be TRBD2 (6 bases). The germline CDR1 and CDR2 sequences are MNHEY and SMNVEV (reference sequence). V lost 5 bases to trimming and J lost 6 bases, with 15 bases between them. CDR3 length: 14 residues.

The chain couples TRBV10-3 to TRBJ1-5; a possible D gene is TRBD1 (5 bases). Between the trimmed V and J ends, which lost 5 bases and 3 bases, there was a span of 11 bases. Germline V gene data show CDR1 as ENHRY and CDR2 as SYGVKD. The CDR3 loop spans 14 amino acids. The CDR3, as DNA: TGTGCCATCAGTCGCCAGGGTGCCAATCAGCCCCAGCATTTT. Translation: CAISRQGANQPQHF.

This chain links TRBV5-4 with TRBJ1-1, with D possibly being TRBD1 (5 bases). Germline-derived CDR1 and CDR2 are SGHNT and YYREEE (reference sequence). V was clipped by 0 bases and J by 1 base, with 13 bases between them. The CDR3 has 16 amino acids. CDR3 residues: CASSLALGPRNTEAFF. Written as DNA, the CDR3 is TGTGCCAGCAGCTTGGCCTTGGGGCCGCGGAACACTGAAGCTTTCTTT.

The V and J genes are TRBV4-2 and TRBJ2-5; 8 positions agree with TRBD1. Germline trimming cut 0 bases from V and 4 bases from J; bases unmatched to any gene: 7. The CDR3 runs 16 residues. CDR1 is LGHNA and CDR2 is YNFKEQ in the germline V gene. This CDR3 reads CASSQDQAGGAETQYF. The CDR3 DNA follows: TGTGCCAGCAGCCAAGATCAGGCAGGGGGCGCAGAGACCCAGTACTTC.

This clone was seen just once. CDR3 in amino acids: CASSQLGSPGYGYTF. Here the CDR3 DNA reads TGCGCCAGCAGCCAACTAGGCTCACCTGGCTATGGCTACACCTTC. The chain carries TRBV4-3 and TRBJ1-2; D remains unclear. In germline, CDR1 is LGHNA, CDR2 YSLEER. V was clipped by 2 bases and J by 4 bases, with 14 bases between them. The length of the CDR3 is 15 residues.

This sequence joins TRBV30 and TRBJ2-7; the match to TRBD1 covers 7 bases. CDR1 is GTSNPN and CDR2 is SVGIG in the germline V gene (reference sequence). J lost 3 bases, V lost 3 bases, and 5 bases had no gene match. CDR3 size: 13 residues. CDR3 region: CAWSEGTDYEQYF. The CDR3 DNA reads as TGTGCCTGGAGCGAGGGGACAGACTACGAGCAGTACTTC. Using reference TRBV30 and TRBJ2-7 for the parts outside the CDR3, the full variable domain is SQTIHQWPATLVQPVGSPLSLECTVEGTSNPNLYWYRQAAGRGLQLLFYSVGIGQISSEVPQNLSASRPQDRQFILSSKKLLLSDSGFYLCAWSEGTDYEQYFGPGTRLTVT.

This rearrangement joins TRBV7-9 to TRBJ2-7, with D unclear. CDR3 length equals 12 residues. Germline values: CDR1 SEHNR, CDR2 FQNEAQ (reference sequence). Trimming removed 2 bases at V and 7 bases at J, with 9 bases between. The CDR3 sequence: CASSLNEDEQYF. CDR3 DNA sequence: TGTGCCAGCAGCTTAAACGAGGATGAGCAGTACTTC.

Here the CDR3 DNA reads TGCGCCAGCAGGGTAGCGGGGGCCTCCACAGATACGCAGTATTTT. Its translation: CASRVAGASTDTQYF. V is TRBV5-1 and J is TRBJ2-3; 9 bases align to TRBD2. The CDR3 totals 15 residues. The germline CDR1 and CDR2 sequences are SGHRS and YFSETQ. With V trimmed by 5 bases and J by 2 bases, 6 bases remained unmatched.

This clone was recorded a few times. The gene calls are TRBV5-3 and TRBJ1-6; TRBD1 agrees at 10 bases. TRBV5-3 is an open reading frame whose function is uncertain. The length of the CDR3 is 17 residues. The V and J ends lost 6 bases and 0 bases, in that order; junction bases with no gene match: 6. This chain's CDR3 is CARIPGQGISYNSPLHF. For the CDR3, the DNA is TGTGCCAGAATTCCGGGACAGGGGATCTCCTATAATTCACCCCTCCACTTT.

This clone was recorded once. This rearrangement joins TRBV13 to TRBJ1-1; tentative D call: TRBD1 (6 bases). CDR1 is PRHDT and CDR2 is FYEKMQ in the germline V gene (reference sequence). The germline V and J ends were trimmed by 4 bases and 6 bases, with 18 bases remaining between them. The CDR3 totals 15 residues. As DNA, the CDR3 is TGTGCCAGCAGCTCGCCCAATACAGGGTTAGCTGAAGCTTTCTTT. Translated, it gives CASSSPNTGLAEAFF.

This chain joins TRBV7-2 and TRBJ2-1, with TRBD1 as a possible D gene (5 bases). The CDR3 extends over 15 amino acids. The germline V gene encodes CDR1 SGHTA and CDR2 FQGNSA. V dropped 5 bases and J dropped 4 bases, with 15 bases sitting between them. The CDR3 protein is CASSPSVTEYNEQFF. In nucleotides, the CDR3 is TGTGCCAGCAGCCCCTCCGTGACAGAGTACAATGAGCAGTTCTTC.

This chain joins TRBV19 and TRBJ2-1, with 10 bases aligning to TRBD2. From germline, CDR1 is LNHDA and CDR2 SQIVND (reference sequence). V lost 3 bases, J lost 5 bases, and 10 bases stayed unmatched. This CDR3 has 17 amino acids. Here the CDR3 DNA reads TGTGCCAGTAGTATGATTGTAGCGGGGGGTGTAAACAATGAGCAGTTCTTC. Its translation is CASSMIVAGGVNNEQFF. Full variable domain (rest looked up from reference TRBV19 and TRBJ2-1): DGGITQSPKYLFRKEGQNVTLSCEQNLNHDAMYWYRQDPGQGLRLIYYSQIVNDFQKGDIAEGYSVSREKKESFPLTVTSAQKNPTAFYLCASSMIVAGGVNNEQFFGPGTRLTVL.

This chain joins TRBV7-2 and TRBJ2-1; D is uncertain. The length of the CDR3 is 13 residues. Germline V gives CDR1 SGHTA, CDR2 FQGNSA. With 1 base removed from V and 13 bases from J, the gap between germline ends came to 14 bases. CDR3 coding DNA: TGTGCCAGCAGCTTAGTGAGAGACATACCTCAGTTCTTC. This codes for CASSLVRDIPQFF.

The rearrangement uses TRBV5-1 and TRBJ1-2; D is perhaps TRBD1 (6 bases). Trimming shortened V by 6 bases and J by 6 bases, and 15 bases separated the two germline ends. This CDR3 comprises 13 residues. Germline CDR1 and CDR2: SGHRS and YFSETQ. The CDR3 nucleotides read TGCGCCAGCACGAAGCGGGAGGGGGATGGCTACACCTTC. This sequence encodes CASTKREGDGYTF.

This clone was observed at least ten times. The CDR3 DNA reads TGCGCCAGCAGCCAAGGACAGGGGGCTTACGAGCAGTACTTC. Translating gives CASSQGQGAYEQYF. The chain uses TRBV4-1 and TRBJ2-7, with TRBD1 matching over 10 bases. The CDR3 has 14 residues. Germline CDR1 is MGHRA and CDR2 is YSYEKL. The V and J ends lost 1 base and 4 bases, in that order; junction bases with no gene match: 1.

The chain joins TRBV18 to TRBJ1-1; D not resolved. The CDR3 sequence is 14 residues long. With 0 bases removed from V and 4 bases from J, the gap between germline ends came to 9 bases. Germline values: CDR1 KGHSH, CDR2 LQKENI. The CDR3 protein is CASSPPSRVTEAFF. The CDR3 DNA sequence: TGTGCCAGCTCACCACCGTCCCGGGTCACTGAAGCTTTCTTT.

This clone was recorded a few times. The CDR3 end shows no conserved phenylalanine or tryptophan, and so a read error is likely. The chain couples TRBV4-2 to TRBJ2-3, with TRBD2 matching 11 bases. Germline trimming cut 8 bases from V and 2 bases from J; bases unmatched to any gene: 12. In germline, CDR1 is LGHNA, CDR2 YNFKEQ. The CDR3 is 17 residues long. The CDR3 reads CASGRLTSGRVTDTQYV. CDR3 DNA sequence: TGTGCCAGCGGAAGGCTAACTAGCGGGAGAGTCACAGATACGCAGTATGTT.